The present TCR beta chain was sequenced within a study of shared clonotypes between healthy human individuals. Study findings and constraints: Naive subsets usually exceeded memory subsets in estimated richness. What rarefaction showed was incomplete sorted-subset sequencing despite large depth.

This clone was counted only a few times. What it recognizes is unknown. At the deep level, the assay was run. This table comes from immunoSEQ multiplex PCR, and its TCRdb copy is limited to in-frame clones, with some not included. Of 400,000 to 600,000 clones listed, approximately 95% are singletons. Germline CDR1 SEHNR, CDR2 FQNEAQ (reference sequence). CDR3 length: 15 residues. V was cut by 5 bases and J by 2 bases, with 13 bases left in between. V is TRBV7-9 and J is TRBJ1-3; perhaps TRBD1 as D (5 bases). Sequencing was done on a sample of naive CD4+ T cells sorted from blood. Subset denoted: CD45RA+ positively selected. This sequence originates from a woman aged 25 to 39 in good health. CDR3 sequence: CASSPTGNPGNTIYF. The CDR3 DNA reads TGTGCCAGCAGCCCAACAGGAAACCCTGGAAACACCATATATTTT.